This TCR beta chain was observed in a study of blood T cell repertoires in COVID-19. Study in general: From the United States, Italy and Spain came samples of acute and convalescent COVID-19. PBMCs, B-cell-depleted T cells, or T cells were the source of the cDNA or gDNA that made up the material.

The germline CDR1 and CDR2 sequences are SNHLY and FYNNEI. The CDR3 contains 14 residues. V lost 5 bases, J lost 3 bases, and 13 bases lay in between. Original analysis: Amplification of reference gene primers provided the estimated nucleated cell counts. The method was immunoSEQ multiplex PCR; TCRdb's version includes in-frame clones alone and lacks a portion of them. Clone size and V and J calls were adopted from that table, with D and trimming inferred from the DNA. The profile shows about 130,000 clones, about 80% of them singletons. This chain joins TRBV2 and TRBJ1-1; tentative D call: TRBD1 (6 bases). The sequence came from a woman aged 60-75 years with acute or convalescent COVID-19. Sequenced sample: peripheral blood. The CDR3 protein is CASSQDSSYTEAFF. The CDR3 DNA is TGTGCCAGCAGTCAGGACAGCAGCTACACTGAAGCTTTCTTT.